This T cell receptor beta chain was identified during a study of blood T cell repertoires in COVID-19. The protocol was immunoSEQ multiplex PCR, while the TCRdb copy is restricted to in-frame clones and leaves out a portion. The sample records some 110,000 clones, over 75% being singletons. V lost 7 bases to trimming and J lost 5 bases, with 14 bases between them. Looked up from germline, CDR1 is KGHSH and CDR2 is LQKENI. The CDR3 extends over 13 amino acids. Sequencing was done on a sample of peripheral blood. The chain carries TRBV18 and TRBJ2-5; perhaps TRBD1 as D (5 bases). The receptor was derived from a man aged 45-65 years with acute or convalescent COVID-19. CDR3 nucleotide sequence: TGTGCCAGCTTGGCGGCAGGGATGGAGACCCAGTACTTC. Amino acid sequence: CASLAAGMETQYF.